Each of the 29 T cell receptor beta chains below was sequenced from the same sample in a study of control samples from healthy donors and cancer patients. Assay used: immunoSEQ multiplex PCR; TCRdb lists only in-frame clones, some missing. The data show around 74,000 clones, with almost 95% seen just once and 5.8% held by the top ten. Sequencing was performed on blood. These receptors were taken from a woman between 55 and 75 years old in good health.

This chain joins TRBV7-3 and TRBJ2-1, with D possibly matching TRBD1 (5 bases). Between the trimmed V and J ends, which lost 2 bases and 9 bases, there was a span of 11 bases. This CDR3 has 13 residues. The V gene's germline CDR1 is SGHTA and CDR2 FQGTGA. CDR3 DNA: TGTGCCAGCAGCTTAGGTGGGCAGGGTGAGCAGTTCTTC. Translation gives CASSLGGQGEQFF.

CDR3 protein: CASSIDPGYQPQHF. CDR3 nucleotide sequence: TGTGCCAGTAGTATAGATCCCGGCTATCAGCCCCAGCATTTT. This chain joins TRBV19 and TRBJ1-5, with no clear D. CDR1 and CDR2 (germline): LNHDA, SQIVND (reference sequence). Trimming removed 0 bases at V and 5 bases at J, with 8 bases between. CDR3 length: 14 residues.

The chain uses TRBV2 and TRBJ1-5, with D unresolved. Trimming pared 7 bases from V and 0 bases from J, leaving 16 bases between. Per the germline V gene, CDR1 is SNHLY and CDR2 is FYNNEI. The CDR3 has 16 residues. The CDR3 nucleotides read TGTGCCAGCACCGTCGGTTCGGCAGATAGCAATCAGCCCCAGCATTTT. As protein: CASTVGSADSNQPQHF.

A single count supports this clone. The chain has TRBV10-3 and TRBJ1-2; D might be TRBD1 (5 bases). CDR1 is ENHRY and CDR2 is SYGVKD in the germline V gene. V lost 1 base and J 2 bases, leaving 8 bases between the germline ends. The CDR3 is made up of 14 amino acids. CDR3 loop: CAISEWAGNYGYTF. CDR3 nucleotide sequence: TGTGCCATCAGTGAGTGGGCAGGGAACTATGGCTACACCTTC.

This clone was picked up one time. V usage is TRBV7-2 and J usage is TRBJ2-6; D not resolved. The CDR3 has 17 amino acids. The V and J ends lost 5 bases and 1 base respectively, with 15 bases between them. The germline gives CDR1 SGHTA, CDR2 FQGNSA. CDR3 in amino acids: CASSQHPPSSGANVLTF. CDR3 sequence (DNA): TGTGCCAGCAGCCAACACCCCCCTAGTTCTGGGGCCAACGTCCTGACTTTC.

The chain recombines TRBV11-3 with TRBJ1-3; D is uncertain. The germline CDR1 and CDR2 sequences are SGHNT and YENEEA. The germline V and J ends were trimmed by 3 bases and 0 bases, with 9 bases remaining between them. The CDR3 spans 15 residues. The CDR3 region has the DNA TGTGCCAGCAGCTTCGGTGGGAGCTCTGGAAACACCATATATTTT. Translating gives CASSFGGSSGNTIYF.

The chain uses TRBV10-3 and TRBJ2-5; TRBD2 agrees at 13 bases. The CDR3 extends over 13 amino acids. The ends lost 10 bases at V and 4 bases at J; junction bases unmatched: 3. Germline CDR1 is ENHRY and CDR2 is SYGVKD. CDR3 sequence: CASGTSGIETQYF. DNA for the CDR3: TGTGCCAGCGGGACTAGCGGGATAGAGACCCAGTACTTC.

This chain links TRBV28 with TRBJ2-7, with TRBD2 identical over 11 bases. The CDR3 runs 20 residues. In germline, CDR1 is MDHEN, CDR2 SYDVKM. The J segment lost 3 bases and the V segment lost 2 bases, leaving 18 bases of the junction unmatched. The CDR3 sequence: CASSLSIGGTSGQSGYEQYF. The CDR3 DNA reads as TGTGCCAGCAGTTTAAGCATTGGGGGGACTAGCGGACAATCCGGCTACGAGCAGTACTTC.

The CDR3, as DNA: TGTGCCAGCAGCCGCCCCTCGGACAGCCACACTGAAGCTTTCTTT. This translates into CASSRPSDSHTEAFF. The V call is TRBV6-1, the J call TRBJ1-1; D might be TRBD1 (6 bases). Trimming stripped 6 bases from V and 3 bases from J, with 17 bases between. The length of the CDR3 is 15 residues. Germline CDR1 is MNHNS and CDR2 is SASEGT.

The gene calls are TRBV19 and TRBJ1-2; D unclear. The V gene's germline CDR1 is LNHDA and CDR2 SQIVND (reference sequence). The CDR3 runs to 13 residues. V lost 6 bases and J lost 1, with 9 bases in between. The CDR3 nucleotides are TGTGCCAGTAGCCCCAAGCTTAACTATGGCTACACCTTC. Amino acid sequence: CASSPKLNYGYTF.

CDR3 bases: TGCAGCGTTGAAGCCCGAGGGTCGTTCGAGACCCAGTACTTC. Translating gives CSVEARGSFETQYF. The chain links TRBV29-1 to TRBJ2-5, with a possible D match to TRBD2 (5 bases). This CDR3 contains 14 residues. The V gene's germline CDR1 is SQVTM and CDR2 ANQGSEA. Trimming took 1 base from V and 5 from J, leaving 14 bases between them.

V usage is TRBV19 and J usage is TRBJ1-5; 12 positions match TRBD1. The J segment lost 4 bases and the V segment lost 3 bases, leaving 10 bases of the junction unmatched. CDR3 length equals 18 residues. Germline-derived CDR1 and CDR2 are LNHDA and SQIVND (reference sequence). The CDR3 sequence is CASSMLPGQGARNQPQHF. CDR3 DNA sequence: TGTGCCAGTAGTATGCTTCCGGGACAGGGGGCGCGGAATCAGCCCCAGCATTTT.

The V and J genes are TRBV19 and TRBJ1-2, with 11 bases matching TRBD1. This CDR3 is built from 14 residues. Germline-derived CDR1 and CDR2 are LNHDA and SQIVND (reference sequence). J was trimmed by 7 bases and V by 4 bases; bases with no gene match: 5. The CDR3: CASSTDRGQGGYTF. The CDR3, as DNA: TGTGCCAGTAGTACGGACAGGGGGCAAGGTGGCTACACCTTC. The whole variable domain, remainder taken from reference TRBV19 and TRBJ1-2, is DGGITQSPKYLFRKEGQNVTLSCEQNLNHDAMYWYRQDPGQGLRLIYYSQIVNDFQKGDIAEGYSVSREKKESFPLTVTSAQKNPTAFYLCASSTDRGQGGYTFGSGTRLTVV.

The chain recombines TRBV3-1 (or the pseudogene TRBV3-2) with TRBJ1-4; the D is unclear. The CDR3 spans 16 residues. The ends were cut back, 4 bases at V and 3 bases at J, with 15 bases in the middle. Germline CDR1 reads LGHDT; CDR2 reads YNNKEL (reference sequence). The CDR3 coding sequence is TGTGCCAGCAGCCCCGCCGTTGGAGGGTCTAATGAAAAACTGTTTTTT. Protein: CASSPAVGGSNEKLFF.

The J gene is TRBJ2-5, the V gene TRBV2; no definite D call. Germline assignment: CDR1 SNHLY and CDR2 FYNNEI. The CDR3 loop spans 10 amino acids. V shed 8 bases and J shed 5 bases, with 6 bases lying between them. The CDR3 coding sequence is TGTGCCAGCGGGTTGGAGACCCAGTACTTC. It encodes CASGLETQYF.

This chain connects TRBV2 to TRBJ2-1; no clear D gene. Deletions cut 8 bases from V and 5 bases from J, with 7 bases between. The CDR3 spans 11 residues. Germline loops: CDR1 SNHLY, CDR2 FYNNEI. CDR3 nucleotides: TGTGCCAGCGGCTACCACAATGAGCAGTTCTTC. This gives the protein CASGYHNEQFF.

The chain has TRBV10-3 and TRBJ2-1; tentatively, D is TRBD2 (6 bases). V dropped 7 bases and J dropped 4 bases, with 23 bases sitting between them. The length of the CDR3 is 17 residues. Germline values: CDR1 ENHRY, CDR2 SYGVKD. In nucleotides, the CDR3 is TGTGCCATCAAAACGGCCCAAGGTAGCGGAAAGTACAATGAGCAGTTCTTC. As protein: CAIKTAQGSGKYNEQFF.

To note about this clone: One end of the junction fails to match germline, which may point to a read error. The J gene is TRBJ1-2, the V gene TRBV12-3 or TRBV12-4; TRBD1 might be the D (5 bases). The CDR3 extends over 13 amino acids. This chain's CDR3 is CASSLVRVDVPRF. DNA of the CDR3: TGTGCCAGCAGTTTGGTCAGGGTGGACGTACCGCGCTTC.

This clone was seen only a few times. Other nucleotide sequences in the sample specify the same CDR3. CDR3 residues: CASSLGGSGNTIYF. In DNA form, the CDR3 reads TGTGCCAGCAGTTTAGGAGGGTCTGGAAACACCATATATTTT. This chain uses TRBV28 with TRBJ1-3; D unresolved. Per the germline V gene, CDR1 is MDHEN and CDR2 is SYDVKM. V was pared by 2 bases and J by 1 base, with 6 bases between. The CDR3 loop spans 14 amino acids.

The V and J genes are TRBV10-1 and TRBJ1-1; no reliable D call. With 3 bases removed from V and 3 bases from J, the gap between germline ends came to 14 bases. The CDR3 sequence is 15 residues long. The germline gives CDR1 WNHNN, CDR2 SYGVQD (reference sequence). For the CDR3, the DNA is TGCGCCAGCAGTGAACGGGGTCTATCCTACACTGAAGCTTTCTTT. Its protein is CASSERGLSYTEAFF.

The chain is built from TRBV12-3 or TRBV12-4 and TRBJ1-2; TRBD1 agrees at 9 bases. The CDR3 loop spans 12 amino acids. J lost 8 bases, V lost 6 bases, and 4 bases had no gene match. CDR3 protein: CASRGTGRGYTF. CDR3 DNA: TGTGCCAGCAGGGGGACAGGGCGCGGCTACACCTTC.

The CDR3 is CASSQEGAGGQYF. In DNA form, the CDR3 reads TGCGCCAGCAGCCAAGAAGGCGCGGGAGGGCAGTACTTC. The chain combines TRBV4-1 with TRBJ2-7; 8 nucleotides align to TRBD2. The CDR3 runs to 13 residues. CDR1 and CDR2 from the germline V gene are MGHRA and YSYEKL. V was pared by 0 bases and J by 9 bases, with 4 bases of the junction left unmatched.

This clone came up once. DNA for the CDR3: TGCGCCAGCAGCGCGGGCGGGACTAGCGGGGACTACGAGCAGTACTTC. Its translation is CASSAGGTSGDYEQYF. The chain has TRBV5-1 and TRBJ2-7; 13 positions match TRBD2. This CDR3 is built from 16 residues. Germline CDR1 is SGHRS and CDR2 is YFSETQ. With 4 bases clipped from V and 3 bases from J, the junction kept 7 bases outside the gene matches.

The genes are TRBV5-5 and TRBJ2-1; 8 positions match TRBD2. Germline V lookup: CDR1 SGHKS, CDR2 YYEKEE (reference sequence). The CDR3 extends over 15 amino acids. With V trimmed by 4 bases and J by 4 bases, 7 bases remained unmatched. The CDR3 loop is CASSREREFYNEQFF. The CDR3 bases are TGTGCCAGCAGCAGAGAGCGGGAGTTTTACAATGAGCAGTTCTTC.

The chain is built from TRBV6-6 and TRBJ2-3; D is possibly TRBD1 (6 bases). The germline CDR1 and CDR2 sequences are MNHNY and SVGAGI (reference sequence). Trimming cost V 6 bases and J 5 bases, with 12 bases left between them. CDR3 length: 13 residues. This chain's CDR3 is CASRRDNIDTQYF. The DNA for the CDR3 is TGTGCCAGCAGAAGGGACAATATAGATACGCAGTATTTT.

This chain connects TRBV30 to TRBJ1-2, with TRBD1 matching over 8 bases. Germline values: CDR1 GTSNPN, CDR2 SVGIG (reference sequence). The CDR3 runs to 14 residues. J was trimmed by 3 bases and V by 4 bases; bases with no gene match: 7. CDR3 DNA: TGTGCCTGGATCCGAAAGGACAGGGACTATGGCTACACCTTC. Its protein product is CAWIRKDRDYGYTF.

The chain employs TRBV10-3 and TRBJ1-2; D remains ambiguous. The CDR3 loop spans 11 amino acids. Germline loops: CDR1 ENHRY, CDR2 SYGVKD. The V and J ends lost 10 bases and 6 bases respectively, with 12 bases between them. The DNA for the CDR3 is TGTGCCACCGGCGGTTCGAATGGCTACACCTTC. Amino acid sequence: CATGGSNGYTF.

The chain uses TRBV5-1 and TRBJ2-3; 9 nucleotides line up with TRBD2. Germline CDR1 and CDR2: SGHRS and YFSETQ. This CDR3 is 19 amino acids long. The trim removed 0 bases at V and 0 bases at J, leaving 11 bases unmatched. The CDR3 here is CASSLAGALAGISTDTQYF. CDR3 in DNA: TGCGCCAGCAGCTTGGCCGGAGCTCTAGCGGGAATAAGCACAGATACGCAGTATTTT.

This chain connects TRBV4-3 to TRBJ1-4, with TRBD1 matching over 8 bases. The CDR3 spans 16 residues. Germline lookup yields CDR1 LGHNA and CDR2 YSLEER. V lost 0 bases to trimming and J lost 7 bases; unmatched junction nucleotides: 7. In DNA, the CDR3 is TGCGCCAGCAGCCAAGAACTCAGGACAGGGACTGAAAAACTGTTTTTT. Amino acids: CASSQELRTGTEKLFF.